Given below is one T cell receptor beta chain in context. What it binds is not known. This sample was included in a study of T cell responses to AZD1222 COVID-19 vaccine. Some clones are missing from TCRdb's copy, which holds only in-frame ones; the method was immunoSEQ multiplex PCR. In the table there are 85,000 to 110,000 clones, roughly 87% of which are singletons. Germline V gives CDR1 SNHLY, CDR2 FYNNEI. J lost 8 bases, V lost 5 bases, and 12 bases had no gene match. The CDR3 covers 15 residues. Study findings and constraints: Nearly half of unique spike-specific TCRs reportedly avoided B.1.351 and B.1.1.7 mutated regions. The donor group comprised mostly white British people and more females; the analysis possibly underestimated clonal diversity.

The source was peripheral blood, collected on day 0 of AZD1222 vaccination. This receptor was obtained from an adult in good health. The V call is TRBV2, the J call TRBJ2-1; 7 bases line up with TRBD1. CDR3 sequence: CASSTPGQRFYEQFF. CDR3 nucleotides: TGTGCCAGCAGTACCCCGGGACAGAGGTTCTATGAGCAGTTCTTC.